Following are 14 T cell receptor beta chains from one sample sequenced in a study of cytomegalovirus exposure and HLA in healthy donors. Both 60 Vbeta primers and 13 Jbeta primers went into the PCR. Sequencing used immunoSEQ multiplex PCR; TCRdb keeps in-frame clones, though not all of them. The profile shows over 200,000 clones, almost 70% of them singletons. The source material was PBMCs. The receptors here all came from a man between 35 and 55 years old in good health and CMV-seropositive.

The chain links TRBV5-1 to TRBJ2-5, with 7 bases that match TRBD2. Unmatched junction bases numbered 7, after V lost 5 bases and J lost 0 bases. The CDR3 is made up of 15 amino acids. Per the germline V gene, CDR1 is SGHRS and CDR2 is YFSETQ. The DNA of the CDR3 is TGCGCCAGCAGGAGGGAGGGCAACTACCAAGAGACCCAGTACTTC. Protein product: CASRREGNYQETQYF.

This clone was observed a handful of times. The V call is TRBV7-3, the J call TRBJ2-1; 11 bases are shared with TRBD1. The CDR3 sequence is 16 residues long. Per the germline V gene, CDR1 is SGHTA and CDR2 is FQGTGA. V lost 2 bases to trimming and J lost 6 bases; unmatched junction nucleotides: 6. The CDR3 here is CASSLGTGGGLNEQFF. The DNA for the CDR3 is TGTGCCAGCAGCTTAGGGACAGGGGGAGGACTCAATGAGCAGTTCTTC.

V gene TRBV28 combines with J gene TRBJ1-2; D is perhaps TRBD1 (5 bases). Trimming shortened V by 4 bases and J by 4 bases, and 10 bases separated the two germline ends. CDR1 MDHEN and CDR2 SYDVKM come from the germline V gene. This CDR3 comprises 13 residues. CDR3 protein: CASSYTGIYGYTF. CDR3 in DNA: TGTGCCAGCAGTTACACAGGAATCTATGGCTACACCTTC.

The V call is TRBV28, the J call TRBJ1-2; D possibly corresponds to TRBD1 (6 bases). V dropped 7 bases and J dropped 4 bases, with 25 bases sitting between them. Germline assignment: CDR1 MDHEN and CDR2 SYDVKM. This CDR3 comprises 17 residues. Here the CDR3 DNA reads TGTGCCAGCACCCCACCCGGGCACAGGGTGAGGGCCTATGGCTACACCTTC. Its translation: CASTPPGHRVRAYGYTF.

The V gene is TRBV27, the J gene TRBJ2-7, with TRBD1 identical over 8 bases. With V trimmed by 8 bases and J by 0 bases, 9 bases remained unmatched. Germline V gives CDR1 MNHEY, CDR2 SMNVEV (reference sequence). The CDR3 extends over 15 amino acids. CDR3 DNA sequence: TGTGCCAGCGGCCGACAGGGGATTTCCTCCTACGAGCAGTACTTC. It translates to CASGRQGISSYEQYF.

CDR3 loop: CASSYPGGYYGYTF. In DNA, the CDR3 is TGTGCCAGCAGTTACCCGGGGGGCTACTATGGCTACACCTTC. The rearrangement links TRBV6-6 to TRBJ1-2; perhaps TRBD1 as D (6 bases). Trimming took off 2 bases at V and 3 bases at J, with 10 bases between the two ends. The CDR3 covers 14 residues. Germline CDR1 is MNHNY and CDR2 is SVGAGI (reference sequence).

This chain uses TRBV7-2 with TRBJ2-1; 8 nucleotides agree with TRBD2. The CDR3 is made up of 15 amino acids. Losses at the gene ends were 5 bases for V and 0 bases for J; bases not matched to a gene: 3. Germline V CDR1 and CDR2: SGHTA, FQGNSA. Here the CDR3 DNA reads TGTGCCAGCAGCCCGGGGGGGCCCTCCTACAATGAGCAGTTCTTC. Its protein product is CASSPGGPSYNEQFF.

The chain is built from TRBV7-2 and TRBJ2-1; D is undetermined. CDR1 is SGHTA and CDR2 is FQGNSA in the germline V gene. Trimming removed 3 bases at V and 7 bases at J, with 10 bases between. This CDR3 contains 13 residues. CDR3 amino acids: CASSFGLGNEQFF. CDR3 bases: TGTGCCAGCAGCTTTGGGCTTGGGAATGAGCAGTTCTTC.

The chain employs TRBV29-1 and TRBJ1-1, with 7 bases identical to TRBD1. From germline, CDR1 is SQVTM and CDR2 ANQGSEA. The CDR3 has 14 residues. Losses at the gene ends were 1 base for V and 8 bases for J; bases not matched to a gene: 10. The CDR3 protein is CSVEVPGTAIEAFF. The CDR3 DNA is TGCAGCGTTGAAGTACCCGGGACAGCTATCGAAGCTTTCTTT.

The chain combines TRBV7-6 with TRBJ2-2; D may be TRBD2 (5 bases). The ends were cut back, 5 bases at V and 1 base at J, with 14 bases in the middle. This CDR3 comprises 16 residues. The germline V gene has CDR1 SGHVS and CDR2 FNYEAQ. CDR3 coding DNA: TGTGCCAGCAGCGGGAGACAAGGGAGGAACACCGGGGAGCTGTTTTTT. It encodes CASSGRQGRNTGELFF.

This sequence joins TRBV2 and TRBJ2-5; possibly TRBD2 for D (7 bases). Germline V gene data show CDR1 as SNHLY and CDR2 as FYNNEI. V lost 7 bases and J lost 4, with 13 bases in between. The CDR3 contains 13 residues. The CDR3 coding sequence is TGTGCCAGCATCAAGGGGGGGGGAGAGACCCAGTACTTC. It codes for CASIKGGGETQYF.

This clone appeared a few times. The chain's CDR3 is CASSPSLEYNEQFF. The DNA for the CDR3 is TGTGCCAGCAGCCCAAGCCTCGAATACAATGAGCAGTTCTTC. The genes are TRBV7-9 and TRBJ2-1; no definite D call. V lost 5 bases and J lost 4, with 12 bases in between. There are 14 residues in the CDR3. In germline, CDR1 is SEHNR, CDR2 FQNEAQ (reference sequence).

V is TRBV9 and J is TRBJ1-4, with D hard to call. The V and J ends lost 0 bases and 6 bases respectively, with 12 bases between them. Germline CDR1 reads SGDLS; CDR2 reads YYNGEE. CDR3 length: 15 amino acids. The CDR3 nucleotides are TGTGCCAGCAGCGTAGGGGAGGGTGAGGATGAAAAACTGTTTTTT. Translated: CASSVGEGEDEKLFF.

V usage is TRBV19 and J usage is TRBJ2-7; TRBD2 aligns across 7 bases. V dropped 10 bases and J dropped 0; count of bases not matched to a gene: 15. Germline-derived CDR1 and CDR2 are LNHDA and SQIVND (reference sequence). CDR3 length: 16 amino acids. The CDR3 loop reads CATREAGTGGSYEQYF. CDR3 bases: TGTGCCACCCGGGAAGCCGGGACGGGGGGCTCCTACGAGCAGTACTTC.